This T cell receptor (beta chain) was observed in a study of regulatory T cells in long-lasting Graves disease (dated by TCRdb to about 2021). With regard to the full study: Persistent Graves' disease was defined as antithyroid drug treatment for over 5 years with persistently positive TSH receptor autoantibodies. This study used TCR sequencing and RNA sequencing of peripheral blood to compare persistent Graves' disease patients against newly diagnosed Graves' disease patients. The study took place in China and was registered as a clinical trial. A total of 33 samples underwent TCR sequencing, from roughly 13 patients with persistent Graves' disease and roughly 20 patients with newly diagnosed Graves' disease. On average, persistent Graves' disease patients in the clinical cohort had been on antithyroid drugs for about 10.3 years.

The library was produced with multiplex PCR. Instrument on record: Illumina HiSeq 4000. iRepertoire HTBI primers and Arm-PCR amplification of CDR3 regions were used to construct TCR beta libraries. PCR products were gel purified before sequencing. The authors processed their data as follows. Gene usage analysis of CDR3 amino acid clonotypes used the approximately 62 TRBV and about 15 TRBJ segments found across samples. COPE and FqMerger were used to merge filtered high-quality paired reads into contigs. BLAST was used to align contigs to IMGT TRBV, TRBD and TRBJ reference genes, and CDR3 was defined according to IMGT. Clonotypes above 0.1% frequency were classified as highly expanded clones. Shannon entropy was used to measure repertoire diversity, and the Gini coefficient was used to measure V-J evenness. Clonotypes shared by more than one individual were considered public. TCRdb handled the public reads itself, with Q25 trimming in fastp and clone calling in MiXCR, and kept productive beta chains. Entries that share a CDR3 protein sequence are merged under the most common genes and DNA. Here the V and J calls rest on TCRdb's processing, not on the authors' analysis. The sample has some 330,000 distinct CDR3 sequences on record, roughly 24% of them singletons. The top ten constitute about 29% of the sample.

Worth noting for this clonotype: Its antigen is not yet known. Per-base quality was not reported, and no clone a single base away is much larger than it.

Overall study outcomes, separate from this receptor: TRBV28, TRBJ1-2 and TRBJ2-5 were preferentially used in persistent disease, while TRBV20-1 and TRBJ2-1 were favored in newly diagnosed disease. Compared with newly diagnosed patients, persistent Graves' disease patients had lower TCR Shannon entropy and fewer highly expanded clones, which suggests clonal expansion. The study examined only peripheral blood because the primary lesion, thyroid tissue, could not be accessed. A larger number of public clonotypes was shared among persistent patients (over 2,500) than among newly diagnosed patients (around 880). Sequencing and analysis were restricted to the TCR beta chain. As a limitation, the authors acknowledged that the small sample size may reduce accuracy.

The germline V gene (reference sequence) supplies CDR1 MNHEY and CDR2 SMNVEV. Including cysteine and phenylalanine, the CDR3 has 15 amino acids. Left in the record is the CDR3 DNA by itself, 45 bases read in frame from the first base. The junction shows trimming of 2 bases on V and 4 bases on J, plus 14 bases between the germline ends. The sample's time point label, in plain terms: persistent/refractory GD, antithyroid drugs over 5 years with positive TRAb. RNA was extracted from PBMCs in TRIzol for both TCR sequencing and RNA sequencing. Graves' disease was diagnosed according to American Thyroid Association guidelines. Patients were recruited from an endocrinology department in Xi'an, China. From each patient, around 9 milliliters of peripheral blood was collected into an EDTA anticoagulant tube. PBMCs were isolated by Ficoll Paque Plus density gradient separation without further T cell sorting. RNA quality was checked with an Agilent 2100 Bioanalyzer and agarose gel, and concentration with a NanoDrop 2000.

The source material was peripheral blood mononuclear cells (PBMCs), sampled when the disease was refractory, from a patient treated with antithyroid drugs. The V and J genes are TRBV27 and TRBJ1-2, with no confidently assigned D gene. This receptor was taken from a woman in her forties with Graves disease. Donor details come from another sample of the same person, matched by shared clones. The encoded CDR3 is CASSLGPGAIYGYTF. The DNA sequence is TGTGCCAGCAGTTTAGGCCCGGGTGCTATCTATGGCTACACCTTC.